Sequencing of this TCR beta chain was carried out in a study of T cell repertoires in cytomegalovirus infection. Trimming at V came to 8 bases and at J to 5 bases, leaving 13 bases not matched to a gene. This CDR3 comprises 15 residues. CDR1 PRHDT and CDR2 FYEKMQ come from the germline V gene (reference sequence). This clonotype was found a few times. Its antigen is still unknown. Using its own MiXCR run on the reads, TCRdb lists one record per CDR3 protein. This table has fewer than 850,000 distinct CDR3 sequences, roughly 29% appearing once. The V and J genes are TRBV13 and TRBJ2-7; the match to TRBD1 covers 9 bases. Sample: cultured CD8+ T cells from PBMCs, taken from culture after CMV antigen stimulation. The TCR sequence derives from a human donor in good health (CMV status not recorded). Some clones in this sample may be carry-over from other donors' samples. This CDR3 is CASAVLNRGPHEQYF. CDR3 coding DNA: TGTGCCAGCGCGGTTCTTAACAGGGGGCCGCACGAGCAGTACTTC.